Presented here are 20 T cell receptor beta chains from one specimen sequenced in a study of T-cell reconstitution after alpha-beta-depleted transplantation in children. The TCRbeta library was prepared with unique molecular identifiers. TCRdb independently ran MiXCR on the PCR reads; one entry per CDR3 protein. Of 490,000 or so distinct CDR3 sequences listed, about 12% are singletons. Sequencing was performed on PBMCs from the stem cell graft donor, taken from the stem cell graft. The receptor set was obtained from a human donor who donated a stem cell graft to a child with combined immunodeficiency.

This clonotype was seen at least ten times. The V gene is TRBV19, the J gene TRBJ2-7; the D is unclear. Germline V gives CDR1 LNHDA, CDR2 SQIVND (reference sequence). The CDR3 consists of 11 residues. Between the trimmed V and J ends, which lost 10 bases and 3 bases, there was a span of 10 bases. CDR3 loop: CATPAHYEQYF. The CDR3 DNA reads TGTGCCACCCCAGCACACTACGAGCAGTACTTC.

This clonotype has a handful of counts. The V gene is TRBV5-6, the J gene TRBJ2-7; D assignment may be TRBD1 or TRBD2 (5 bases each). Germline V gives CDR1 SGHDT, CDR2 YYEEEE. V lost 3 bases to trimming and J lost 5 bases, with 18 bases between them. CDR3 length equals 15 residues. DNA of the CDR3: TGTGCCAGCAGCTACAGCCGGGACGCCCGGGACGAGCAGTACTTC. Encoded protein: CASSYSRDARDEQYF.

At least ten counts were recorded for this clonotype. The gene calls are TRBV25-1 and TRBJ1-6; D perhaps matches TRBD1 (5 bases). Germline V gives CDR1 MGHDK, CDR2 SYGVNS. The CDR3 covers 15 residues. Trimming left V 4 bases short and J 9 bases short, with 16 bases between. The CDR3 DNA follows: TGTGCCAGCAGTGGGGGGTTGGTGGGTGCTTCACCCCTCCACTTT. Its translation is CASSGGLVGASPLHF.

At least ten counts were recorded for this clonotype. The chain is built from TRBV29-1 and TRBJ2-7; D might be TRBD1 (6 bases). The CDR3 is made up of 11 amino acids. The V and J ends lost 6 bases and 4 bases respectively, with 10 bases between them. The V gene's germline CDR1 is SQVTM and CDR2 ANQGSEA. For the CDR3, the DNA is TGCAGCGTCACACAGGGTTACGAGCAGTACTTC. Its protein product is CSVTQGYEQYF.

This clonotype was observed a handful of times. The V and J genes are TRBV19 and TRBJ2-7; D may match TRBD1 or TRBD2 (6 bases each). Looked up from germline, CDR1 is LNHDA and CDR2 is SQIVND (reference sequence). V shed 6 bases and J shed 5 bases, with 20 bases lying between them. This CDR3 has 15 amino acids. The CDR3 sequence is CASSSLAGEGDEQYF. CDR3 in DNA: TGTGCCAGTAGCTCACTAGCCGGAGAGGGGGACGAGCAGTACTTC.

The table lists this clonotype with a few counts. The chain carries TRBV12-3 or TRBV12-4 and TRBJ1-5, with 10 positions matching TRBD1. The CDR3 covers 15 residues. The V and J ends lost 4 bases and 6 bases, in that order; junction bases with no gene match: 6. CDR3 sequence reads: CASSSTGGQGQPQHF. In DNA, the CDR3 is TGTGCCAGCAGTTCGACAGGGGGCCAGGGTCAGCCCCAGCATTTT.

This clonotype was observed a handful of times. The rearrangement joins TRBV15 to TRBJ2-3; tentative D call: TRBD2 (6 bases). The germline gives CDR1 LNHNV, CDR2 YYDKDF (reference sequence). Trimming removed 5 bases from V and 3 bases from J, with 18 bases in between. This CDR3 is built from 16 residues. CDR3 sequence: CATSPGASDRTDTQYF. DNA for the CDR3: TGTGCCACCAGCCCCGGGGCTAGCGATAGGACAGATACGCAGTATTTT.

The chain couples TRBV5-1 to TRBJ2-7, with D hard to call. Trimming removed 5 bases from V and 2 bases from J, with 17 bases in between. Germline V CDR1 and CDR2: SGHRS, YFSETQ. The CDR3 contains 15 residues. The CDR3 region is CASRPFWANTYEQYF. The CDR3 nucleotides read TGCGCCAGCAGACCCTTCTGGGCGAATACCTACGAGCAGTACTTC. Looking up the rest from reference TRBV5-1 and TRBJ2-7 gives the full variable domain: KAGVTQTPRYLIKTRGQQVTLSCSPISGHRSVSWYQQTPGQGLQFLFEYFSETQRNKGNFPGRFSGRQFSNSRSEMNVSTLELGDSALYLCASRPFWANTYEQYFGPGTRLTVT.

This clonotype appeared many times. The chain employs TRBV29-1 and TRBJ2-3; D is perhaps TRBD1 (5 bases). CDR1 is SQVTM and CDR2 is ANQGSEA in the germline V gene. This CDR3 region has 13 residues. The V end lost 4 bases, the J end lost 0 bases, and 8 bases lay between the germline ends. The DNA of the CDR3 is TGCAGCGTTGGGGGCCCTAGCACAGATACGCAGTATTTT. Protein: CSVGGPSTDTQYF.

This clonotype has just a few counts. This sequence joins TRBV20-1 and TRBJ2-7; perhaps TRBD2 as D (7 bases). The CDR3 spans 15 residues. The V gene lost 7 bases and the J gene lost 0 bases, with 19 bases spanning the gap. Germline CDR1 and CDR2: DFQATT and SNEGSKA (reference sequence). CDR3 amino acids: CSVAAGASSSYEQYF. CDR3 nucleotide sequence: TGCAGTGTCGCGGCGGGGGCCTCCAGCTCCTACGAGCAGTACTTC.

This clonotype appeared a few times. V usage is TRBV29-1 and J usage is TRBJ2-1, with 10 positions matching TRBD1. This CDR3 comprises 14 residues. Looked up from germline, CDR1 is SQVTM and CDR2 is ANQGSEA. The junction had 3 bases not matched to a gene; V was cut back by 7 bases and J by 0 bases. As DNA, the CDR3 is TGCAGCGACCGACAGGGGGCCTCCTACAATGAGCAGTTCTTC. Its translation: CSDRQGASYNEQFF.

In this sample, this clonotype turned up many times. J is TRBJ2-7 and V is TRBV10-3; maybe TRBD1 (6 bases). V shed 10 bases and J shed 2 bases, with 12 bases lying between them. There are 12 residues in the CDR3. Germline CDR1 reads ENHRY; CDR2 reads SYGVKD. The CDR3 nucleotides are TGTGCCACTACCAGGGGTACCTACGAGCAGTACTTC. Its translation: CATTRGTYEQYF.

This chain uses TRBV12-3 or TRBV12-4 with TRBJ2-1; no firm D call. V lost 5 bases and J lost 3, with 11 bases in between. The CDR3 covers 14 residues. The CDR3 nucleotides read TGTGCCAGCAGTCATACTAACGGCTACAATGAGCAGTTCTTC. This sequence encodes CASSHTNGYNEQFF.

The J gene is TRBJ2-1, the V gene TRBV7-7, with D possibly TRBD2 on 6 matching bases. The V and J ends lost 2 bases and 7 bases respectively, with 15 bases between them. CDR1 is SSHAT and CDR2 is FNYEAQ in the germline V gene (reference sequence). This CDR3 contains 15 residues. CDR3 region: CASSLTSGLINEQFF. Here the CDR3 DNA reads TGTGCCAGCAGCTTAACATCGGGACTTATAAATGAGCAGTTCTTC. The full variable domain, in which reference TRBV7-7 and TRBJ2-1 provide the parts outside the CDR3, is GAGVSQSPRYKVTKRGQDVTLRCDPISSHATLYWYQQALGQGPEFLTYFNYEAQPDKSGLPSDRFSAERPEGSISTLTIQRTEQRDSAMYRCASSLTSGLINEQFFGPGTRLTVL.

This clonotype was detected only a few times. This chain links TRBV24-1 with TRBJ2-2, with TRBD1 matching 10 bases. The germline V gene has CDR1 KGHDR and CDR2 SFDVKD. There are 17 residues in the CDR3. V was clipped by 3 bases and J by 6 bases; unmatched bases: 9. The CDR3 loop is CATSDTTGTGVAGELFF. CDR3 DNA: TGTGCCACCAGTGATACAACCGGGACAGGGGTGGCCGGGGAGCTGTTTTTT.

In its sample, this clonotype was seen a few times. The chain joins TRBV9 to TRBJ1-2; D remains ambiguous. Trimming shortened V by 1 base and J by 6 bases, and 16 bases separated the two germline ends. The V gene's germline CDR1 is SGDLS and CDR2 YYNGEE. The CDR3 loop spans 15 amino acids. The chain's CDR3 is CASSVLGGASHGYTF. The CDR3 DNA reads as TGTGCCAGCAGCGTATTGGGAGGAGCTAGCCATGGCTACACCTTC.

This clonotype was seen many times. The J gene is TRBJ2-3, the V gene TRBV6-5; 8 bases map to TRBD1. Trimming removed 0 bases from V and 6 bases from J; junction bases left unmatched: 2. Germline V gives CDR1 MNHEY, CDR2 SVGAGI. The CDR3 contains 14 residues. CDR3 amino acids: CASSYSTGADTQYF. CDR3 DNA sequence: TGTGCCAGCAGTTACTCGACAGGGGCGGATACGCAGTATTTT.

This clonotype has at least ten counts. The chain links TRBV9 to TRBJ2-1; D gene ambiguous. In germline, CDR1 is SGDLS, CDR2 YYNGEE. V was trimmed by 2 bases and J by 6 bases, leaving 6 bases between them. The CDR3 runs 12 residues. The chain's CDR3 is CASSVTLNEQFF. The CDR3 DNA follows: TGTGCCAGCAGCGTTACCCTCAATGAGCAGTTCTTC.

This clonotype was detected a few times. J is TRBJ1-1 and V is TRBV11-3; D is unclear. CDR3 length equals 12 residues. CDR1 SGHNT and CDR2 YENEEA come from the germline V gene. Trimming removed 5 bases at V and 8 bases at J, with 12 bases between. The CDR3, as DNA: TGTGCCAGCAGCCCGAGGGCAGGAGAAGCTTTCTTT. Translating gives CASSPRAGEAFF.

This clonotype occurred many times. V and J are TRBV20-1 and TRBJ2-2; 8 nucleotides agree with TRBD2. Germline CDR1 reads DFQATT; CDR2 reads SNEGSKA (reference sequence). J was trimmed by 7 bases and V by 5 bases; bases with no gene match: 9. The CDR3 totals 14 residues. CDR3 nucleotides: TGCAGTGCTGTCGGGGGGGGTCTTGACGGGGAGCTGTTTTTT. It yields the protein CSAVGGGLDGELFF.